This record covers a single TCR beta chain. Profiling relied on immunoSEQ multiplex PCR, and the TCRdb table lists in-frame clones only, not all of them. The repertoire holds a few million clones, with over 90% as singletons. The sample is drawn from a study of shared clonotypes between healthy human individuals. All donors qualified as healthy HIV-negative adults and had experienced no recent acute infections or vaccinations. The receptor was isolated from a man between 18 and 35 years old in good health. Some clones in this sample may be carry-over from other donors' samples. Specimen: naive CD4+ T cells from PBMCs. Indicated subset: CD45RA+ positively selected.

In nucleotides, the CDR3 is TGTGCCAGTAGTCCCCCGTCTACAGATACGCAGTATTTT. Amino acids: CASSPPSTDTQYF. V is TRBV19 and J is TRBJ2-3; no clear D. The CDR3 is 13 residues long. Trimming removed 5 bases at V and 3 bases at J, with 9 bases between. CDR1 and CDR2 from the germline V gene are LNHDA and SQIVND (reference sequence).